The TCR beta chain under discussion was sequenced for a study of blood T cell repertoires in COVID-19. Overall study context: PBMCs, B-cell-depleted T cells, or T cells were the source of the cDNA or gDNA that made up the material.

CDR1 is MGHDK and CDR2 is SYGVNS in the germline V gene. The CDR3 is 12 amino acids. V was clipped by 6 bases and J by 4 bases; unmatched bases: 3. Sequencing used immunoSEQ multiplex PCR; TCRdb keeps in-frame clones, though not all of them. The sample contains under 300,000 clones, around nine tenths of which appear only once. The rearrangement joins TRBV25-1 to TRBJ2-7; TRBD2 aligns across 7 bases. Sequenced material: PBMCs or T cells enriched from blood (not recorded which). This receptor was obtained from a woman aged 18 to 35 who had recovered from COVID-19. This CDR3 is CASRSGDYEQYF. CDR3 sequence (DNA): TGTGCCAGCAGGAGCGGGGATTACGAGCAGTACTTC.